What follows are 21 T cell receptor beta chains derived from one specimen sequenced in a study of T cells in Graves' hyperthyroidism and ophthalmopathy. Amplification of TCR beta CDR3 regions was performed using RNA transcripts as template. First-round RT-PCR with HTBI primers amplified the TCR CDR3 region. TCRdb itself ran the multiplex PCR reads through MiXCR, one entry per CDR3 protein. The sample carries more than 50,000 distinct CDR3 sequences, about 57% recorded once. Sequenced input: blood. Receptors originate from a woman aged 60-75 years with Graves' ophthalmopathy.

The chain couples TRBV7-2 to TRBJ2-7, with a weak D call TRBD2 (5 bases). In germline, CDR1 is SGHTA, CDR2 FQGNSA. V lost 5 bases to trimming and J lost 6 bases, with 8 bases between them. The length of the CDR3 is 11 residues. In DNA form, the CDR3 reads TGTGCCAGCAGCCCGGGGTCCGAGCAGTACTTC. Translating it yields CASSPGSEQYF.

This clonotype was recorded many times. The V and J genes are TRBV5-4 and TRBJ2-2, with 7 bases identical to TRBD2. The J segment lost 1 base and the V segment lost 4 bases, leaving 10 bases of the junction unmatched. The CDR3 is 17 residues long. Germline V CDR1 and CDR2: SGHNT, YYREEE (reference sequence). The CDR3 sequence: CASSPRTSLLNTGELFF. In DNA, the CDR3 is TGTGCCAGCAGCCCTAGGACTAGTTTACTGAACACCGGGGAGCTGTTTTTT.

The table lists this clonotype with many counts. The CDR3, as DNA: TGCAGTGCTAGAGAACCCGGGACAGAACTCTACGAGCAGTACTTC. It specifies CSAREPGTELYEQYF. The chain is built from TRBV20-1 and TRBJ2-7, with 7 bases aligning to TRBD1. The CDR3 loop spans 15 amino acids. Germline CDR1 is DFQATT and CDR2 is SNEGSKA (reference sequence). With 0 bases clipped from V and 3 bases from J, the junction kept 8 bases outside the gene matches.

Regarding this clonotype: At one boundary the junction diverges from the germline segment, which might be a read error. The chain couples TRBV6-5 to TRBJ2-7; D gene ambiguous. Per the germline V gene, CDR1 is MNHEY and CDR2 is SVGAGI. This CDR3 comprises 13 residues. The chain's CDR3 is CASGYSHSSEQYF. The DNA for the CDR3 is TGTGCCAGCGGTTACTCACACAGCTCCGAGCAGTACTTC.

This clonotype was counted many times. The V gene is TRBV12-3 or TRBV12-4, the J gene TRBJ2-7; D is possibly TRBD1 (7 bases). The V end was cut by 5 bases, the J end by 4 bases, with 15 bases between. The CDR3 is made up of 14 amino acids. The chain's CDR3 is CASSPQGGWYEQYF. The CDR3 DNA follows: TGTGCCAGCAGTCCCCAGGGGGGTTGGTACGAGCAGTACTTC.

The chain has TRBV12-3 or TRBV12-4 and TRBJ2-1; tentative D call: TRBD1 (6 bases). V lost 7 bases and J 5 bases, leaving 12 bases between the germline ends. The CDR3 runs to 13 residues. In DNA form, the CDR3 reads TGTGCCAGCACCCATGGGACAAACAATGAGCAGTTCTTC. Translated, it gives CASTHGTNNEQFF.

Comment on this clonotype: A junction boundary mismatches the germline segment, possibly from a read error. V usage is TRBV7-9 and J usage is TRBJ2-1; 8 bases map to TRBD2. CDR3 length: 16 residues. CDR1 and CDR2 from the germline V gene are SEHNR and FQNEAQ (reference sequence). Here the CDR3 reads CTSSPTRGLGRNEQFF. The DNA of the CDR3 is TGTACCAGCAGCCCAACAAGGGGACTAGGAAGGAATGAGCAGTTCTTC. The full variable domain, its missing parts supplied by reference TRBV7-9 and TRBJ2-1, is DTGVSQNPRHKITKRGQNVTFRCDPISEHNRLYWYRQTLGQGPEFLTYFQNEAQLEKSRLLSDRFSAERPKGSFSTLEIQRTEQGDSAMYLCTSSPTRGLGRNEQFFGPGTRLTVL.

This clonotype came up many times. V usage is TRBV12-3 or TRBV12-4 and J usage is TRBJ1-2, with unresolved D. The V gene lost 6 bases and the J gene lost 8 bases, with 10 bases spanning the gap. This CDR3 has 11 amino acids. CDR3: CASSNSWGYTF. The CDR3 DNA sequence: TGTGCCAGCAGCAACAGCTGGGGCTACACCTTC.

V and J are TRBV7-9 and TRBJ2-6; D unclear. Germline CDR1 is SEHNR and CDR2 is FQNEAQ (reference sequence). The CDR3 runs 15 residues. V was trimmed by 5 bases and J by 0 bases, leaving 8 bases between them. DNA of the CDR3: TGTGCCAGCAGCCGAAGATCCTCTGGGGCCAACGTCCTGACTTTC. Translating it yields CASSRRSSGANVLTF.

This clonotype was seen at least ten times. CDR3 in DNA: TGTGCCAGCAGCTTGACGGGCAAAACGAACACCGGGGAGCTGTTTTTT. Its translation: CASSLTGKTNTGELFF. The V call is TRBV7-2, the J call TRBJ2-2; D not resolved. The CDR3 consists of 16 residues. V was pared by 3 bases and J by 0 bases, with 11 bases between. The V gene's germline CDR1 is SGHTA and CDR2 FQGNSA.

The chain uses TRBV20-1 and TRBJ2-7; TRBD2 is a possible D gene (6 bases). The ends were cut back, 5 bases at V and 2 bases at J, with 19 bases in the middle. This CDR3 has 15 amino acids. Germline lookup yields CDR1 DFQATT and CDR2 SNEGSKA (reference sequence). CDR3 bases: TGCAGTGCTTCCCCCCCGGGGAGCGGGCCCTACGAGCAGTACTTC. Encoded protein: CSASPPGSGPYEQYF.

About this clonotype: The germline gene is not matched at one end of the junction; a read error may be the cause. The CDR3 nucleotides read TGCGCCAGCACGGACATGGATGAGCAATTCTTC. It encodes CASTDMDEQFF. The chain has TRBV5-1 and TRBJ2-1, with D possibly being TRBD1 (5 bases). The CDR3 sequence is 11 residues long. In germline, CDR1 is SGHRS, CDR2 YFSETQ.

The chain combines TRBV15 with TRBJ2-2, with D hard to call. Germline loops: CDR1 LNHNV, CDR2 YYDKDF (reference sequence). The CDR3 consists of 13 residues. V was pared by 5 bases and J by 7 bases, with 11 bases between. CDR3 residues: CATSSAADGELFF. CDR3 sequence (DNA): TGTGCCACCAGCTCGGCAGCAGACGGGGAGCTGTTTTTT. The full variable domain, in which reference TRBV15 and TRBJ2-2 provide the parts outside the CDR3, is DAMVIQNPRYQVTQFGKPVTLSCSQTLNHNVMYWYQQKSSQAPKLLFHYYDKDFNNEADTPDNFQSRRPNTSFCFLDIRSPGLGDTAMYLCATSSAADGELFFGEGSRLTVL.

The chain links TRBV7-9 to TRBJ2-5; a possible D gene is TRBD2 (5 bases). The germline V gene has CDR1 SEHNR and CDR2 FQNEAQ (reference sequence). There are 12 residues in the CDR3. Trimming took off 5 bases at V and 9 bases at J, with 13 bases between the two ends. For the CDR3, the DNA is TGTGCCAGCAGCCGCACATTGGAGGCCCAGTACTTC. The encoded protein is CASSRTLEAQYF. The complete variable domain, with remaining parts taken from reference TRBV7-9 and TRBJ2-5, reads DTGVSQNPRHKITKRGQNVTFRCDPISEHNRLYWYRQTLGQGPEFLTYFQNEAQLEKSRLLSDRFSAERPKGSFSTLEIQRTEQGDSAMYLCASSRTLEAQYFGPGTRLLVL.

The CDR3 loop reads CASSPEGIRGGGYTF. The DNA of the CDR3 is TGTGCCAGCAGCCCGGAAGGGATCAGGGGGGGAGGCTACACCTTC. The chain couples TRBV5-5 to TRBJ1-2; TRBD1 matches at 7 bases. The CDR3 runs 15 residues. CDR1 SGHKS and CDR2 YYEKEE come from the germline V gene (reference sequence). V lost 4 bases, J lost 8 bases, and 14 bases stayed unmatched.

On this clonotype: Sequence at one end of the junction differs from germline and may be a read error. V is TRBV7-7 and J is TRBJ2-1, with D perhaps given as TRBD1 or TRBD2 (5 bases each). The CDR3 has 16 residues. CDR1 SSHAT and CDR2 FNYEAQ come from the germline V gene (reference sequence). The DNA for the CDR3 is TGTGCCAGCAGCCAAGCCCCGGGGCAGGGTTTCAATGGGCAGTTCTTC. It translates to CASSQAPGQGFNGQFF.

A word on this clonotype: The missing conserved phenylalanine or tryptophan at the end of this CDR3 makes a read error likely. This rearrangement joins TRBV20-1 to TRBJ1-2, with D unresolved. The CDR3 sequence is 12 residues long. Germline V gene data show CDR1 as DFQATT and CDR2 as SNEGSKA (reference sequence). Here the CDR3 reads CNARVLGGGYTL. CDR3 nucleotides: TGCAATGCTAGAGTTCTGGGCGGCGGCTACACCCTC.

Of note for this clonotype: Germline is not matched at one junction end, which may reflect a read error. Here the CDR3 reads CASSPPGQLNTEAFF. Here the CDR3 DNA reads TGTGCCAGCAGTCCTCCTGGACAGTTGAACACCGAAGCTTTCTTT. The rearrangement uses TRBV6-5 and TRBJ1-1; D is possibly TRBD1 (6 bases). This CDR3 is 15 amino acids long. CDR1 MNHEY and CDR2 SVGAGI come from the germline V gene.

Only a few counts were recorded for this clonotype. CDR3 sequence reads: CASSPNPPNLAFF. The CDR3, as DNA: TGTGCCAGCAGCCCCAACCCCCCCAACCTAGCTTTCTTT. The chain has TRBV27 and TRBJ1-1; no clear D. V lost 6 bases and J lost 10, with 18 bases in between. The CDR3 is 13 amino acids. CDR1 and CDR2 (germline): MNHEY, SMNVEV (reference sequence).

With regard to this clonotype: An end of the junction does not agree with germline; a read error may underlie this. The chain employs TRBV24-1 and TRBJ1-5; no firm D call. CDR3 length: 10 residues. Germline values: CDR1 KGHDR, CDR2 SFDVKD. This CDR3 is CVTSDQPQHF. The DNA for the CDR3 is TGTGTCACCAGTGATCAGCCCCAGCATTTT.

CDR3 in amino acids: CSVRPPAGYEQFF. DNA of the CDR3: TGCAGCGTTAGGCCCCCAGCGGGATATGAGCAGTTCTTC. The chain employs TRBV29-1 and TRBJ2-1; 7 nucleotides agree with TRBD2. The CDR3 loop spans 13 amino acids. CDR1 is SQVTM and CDR2 is ANQGSEA in the germline V gene. With V trimmed by 5 bases and J by 8 bases, 9 bases remained unmatched.